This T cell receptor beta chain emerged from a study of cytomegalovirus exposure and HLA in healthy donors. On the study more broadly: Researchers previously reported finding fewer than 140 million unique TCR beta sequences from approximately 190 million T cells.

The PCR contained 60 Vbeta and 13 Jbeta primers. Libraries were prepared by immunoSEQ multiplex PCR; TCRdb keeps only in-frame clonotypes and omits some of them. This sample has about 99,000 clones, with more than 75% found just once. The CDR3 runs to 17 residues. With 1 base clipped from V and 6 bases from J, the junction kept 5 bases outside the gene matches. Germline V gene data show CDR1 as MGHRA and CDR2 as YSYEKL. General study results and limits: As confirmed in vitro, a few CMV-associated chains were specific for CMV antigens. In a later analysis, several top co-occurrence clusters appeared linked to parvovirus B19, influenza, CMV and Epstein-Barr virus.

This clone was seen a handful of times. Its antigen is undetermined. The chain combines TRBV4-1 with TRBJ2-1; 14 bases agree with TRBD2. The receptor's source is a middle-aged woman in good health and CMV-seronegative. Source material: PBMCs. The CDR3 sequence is CASSQVVGTSGSNEQFF. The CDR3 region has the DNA TGCGCCAGCAGCCAAGTTGTCGGGACTAGCGGGAGCAATGAGCAGTTCTTC.